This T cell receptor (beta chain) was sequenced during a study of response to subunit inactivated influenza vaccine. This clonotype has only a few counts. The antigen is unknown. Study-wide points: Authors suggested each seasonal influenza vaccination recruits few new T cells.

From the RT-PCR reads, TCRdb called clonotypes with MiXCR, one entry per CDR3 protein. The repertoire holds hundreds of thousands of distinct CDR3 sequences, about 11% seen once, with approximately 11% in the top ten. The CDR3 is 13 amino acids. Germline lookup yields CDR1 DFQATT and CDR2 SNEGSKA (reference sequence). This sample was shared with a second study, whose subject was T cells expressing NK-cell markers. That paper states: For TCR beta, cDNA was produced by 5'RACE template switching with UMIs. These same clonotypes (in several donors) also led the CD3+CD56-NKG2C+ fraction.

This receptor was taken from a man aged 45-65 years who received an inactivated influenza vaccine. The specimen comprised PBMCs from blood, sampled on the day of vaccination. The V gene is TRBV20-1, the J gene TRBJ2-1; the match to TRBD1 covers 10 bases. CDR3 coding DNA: TGCAGGGTAACCGGGACAGGGGAGGATGAGCAGTTCTTC. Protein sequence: CRVTGTGEDEQFF.